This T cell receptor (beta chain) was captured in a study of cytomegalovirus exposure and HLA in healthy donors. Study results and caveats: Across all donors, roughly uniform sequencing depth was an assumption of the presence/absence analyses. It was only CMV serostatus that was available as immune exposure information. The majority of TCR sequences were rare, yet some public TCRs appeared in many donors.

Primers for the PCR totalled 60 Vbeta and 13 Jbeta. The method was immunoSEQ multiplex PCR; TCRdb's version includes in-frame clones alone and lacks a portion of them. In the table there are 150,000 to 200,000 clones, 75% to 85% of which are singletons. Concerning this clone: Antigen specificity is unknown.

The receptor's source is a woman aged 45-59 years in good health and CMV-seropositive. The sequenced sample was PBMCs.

The DNA for the CDR3 is TGTGCCAGCAGGATGGACAGGGCGAACACCGGGGAGCTGTTTTTT. Its translation: CASRMDRANTGELFF. The chain is built from TRBV5-4 and TRBJ2-2; 8 bases fit TRBD1. This CDR3 is built from 15 residues. V shed 5 bases and J 0 bases; nucleotides not matched to a gene: 3. Per the germline V gene, CDR1 is SGHNT and CDR2 is YYREEE (reference sequence).